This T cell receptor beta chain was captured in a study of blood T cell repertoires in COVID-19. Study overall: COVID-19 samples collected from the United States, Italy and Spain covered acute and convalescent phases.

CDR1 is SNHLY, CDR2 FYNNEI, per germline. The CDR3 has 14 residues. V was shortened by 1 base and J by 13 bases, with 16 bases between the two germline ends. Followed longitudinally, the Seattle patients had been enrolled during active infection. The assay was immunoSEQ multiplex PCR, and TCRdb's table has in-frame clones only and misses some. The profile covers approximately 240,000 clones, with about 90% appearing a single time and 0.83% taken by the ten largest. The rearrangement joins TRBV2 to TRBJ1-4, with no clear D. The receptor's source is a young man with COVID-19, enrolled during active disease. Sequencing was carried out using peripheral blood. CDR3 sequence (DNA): TGTGCCAGCAGTGAAGGATCACGAGGGCCCAGACTGTTTTTT. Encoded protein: CASSEGSRGPRLFF.